This T cell receptor (beta chain) is from a study of T-cell reconstitution after alpha-beta-depleted transplantation in children. Unique molecular identifiers were incorporated into the prepared TCRbeta library. TCRdb called the PCR reads again in MiXCR, with one record for every CDR3 protein. Of around 450,000 distinct CDR3 sequences listed, 16% are singletons. This clonotype was seen a few times. Antigen specificity is unknown. Study observations and caveats: T-cell numbers and diversity, one year after transplant, stemmed largely from T cells that were newly produced. Where alpha-beta T cells came from about two months after transplant was reportedly several hundred expanded graft clones.

Trimming pared 2 bases from V and 0 bases from J, leaving 13 bases between. This CDR3 is built from 16 residues. The clonotype was recovered from a boy less than two years old who had a stem cell transplant for Wiskott-Aldrich syndrome, so the T cells may come from the graft donor. The sample was PBMCs, mostly from graft donor cells, taken 360 days after TCRalphabeta/CD19-depleted stem cell transplant. The V and J genes are TRBV12-3 or TRBV12-4 and TRBJ2-5, with a possible D match to TRBD1 (5 bases). The CDR3: CASSLRQITYQETQYF. The CDR3 nucleotides read TGTGCCAGCAGTTTACGACAGATCACGTACCAAGAGACCCAGTACTTC.